Below, 26 T cell receptor beta chains from the same sample are listed, as sequenced in a study of blood T cell repertoires in COVID-19. Only in-frame clones appear in the TCRdb table, and some are missing; sequencing was by immunoSEQ multiplex PCR. Of about 200,000 clones listed, about 88% are singletons. The sample comprised peripheral blood. The source is a man aged 45-60 years with COVID-19, enrolled during active disease.

Of note for this clone: A read error may account for a junction end that differs from germline. The J gene is TRBJ1-2, the V gene TRBV27; 7 bases agree with TRBD1. The germline V gene encodes CDR1 MNHEY and CDR2 SMNVEV (reference sequence). There are 14 residues in the CDR3. The CDR3 sequence is CASSLRAGGYGYIF. The CDR3 nucleotides read TGTGCCAGCAGTTTACGGGCAGGGGGGTATGGCTACATCTTC.

The chain employs TRBV7-9 and TRBJ2-1; D possibly corresponds to TRBD2 (6 bases). Per germline, CDR1 SEHNR and CDR2 FQNEAQ (reference sequence). The CDR3 is 17 amino acids. The germline V and J ends were trimmed by 0 bases and 0 bases, with 12 bases remaining between them. The CDR3 DNA reads TGTGCCAGCAGCTTAGCTGGGCTAGCGAGCTCCTACAATGAGCAGTTCTTC. Amino acid sequence: CASSLAGLASSYNEQFF.

The chain has TRBV9 and TRBJ1-1, with 8 bases lining up with TRBD1. Losses at the gene ends were 0 bases for V and 3 bases for J; bases not matched to a gene: 4. This CDR3 has 15 amino acids. Germline lookup yields CDR1 SGDLS and CDR2 YYNGEE. CDR3 region: CASSVGTGGYTEAFF. The CDR3, as DNA: TGTGCCAGCAGCGTAGGAACAGGGGGGTACACTGAAGCTTTCTTT.

The V call is TRBV27, the J call TRBJ2-1, with 8 bases lining up with TRBD2. This CDR3 is built from 15 residues. The trim removed 2 bases at V and 7 bases at J, leaving 7 bases unmatched. Germline V gene sequence: CDR1 MNHEY, CDR2 SMNVEV (reference sequence). The DNA for the CDR3 is TGTGCCAGCAGTTTACCGGGGGGGCCGTTGAATGAGCAGTTCTTC. As protein: CASSLPGGPLNEQFF.

The gene calls are TRBV3-1 (or the pseudogene TRBV3-2) and TRBJ2-7; D perhaps matches TRBD1 (5 bases). CDR3 length: 14 residues. The V gene lost 0 bases and the J gene lost 5 bases, with 11 bases spanning the gap. In germline, CDR1 is LGHDT, CDR2 YNNKEL (reference sequence). CDR3 residues: CASSQDPQVDEQYF. As DNA, the CDR3 is TGTGCCAGCAGCCAAGATCCACAGGTCGACGAGCAGTACTTC.

The rearrangement links TRBV3-1 (or the pseudogene TRBV3-2) to TRBJ1-2; 9 bases line up with TRBD1. Trimming removed 5 bases from V and 7 bases from J; junction bases left unmatched: 8. Germline V gene lookup returns CDR1 LGHDT and CDR2 YNNKEL (reference sequence). This CDR3 has 14 residues. CDR3 DNA sequence: TGTGCCAGCAGCTCCCGGGACAGGGCGGGTGGCTACACCTTC. Translating it yields CASSSRDRAGGYTF.

As DNA, the CDR3 is TGTGCCACCAGCAGATTCAACAATGAGCAGTTCTTC. It translates to CATSRFNNEQFF. The chain couples TRBV15 to TRBJ2-1, with no clear D. CDR3 length equals 12 residues. V was cut by 2 bases and J by 5 bases, with 4 bases left in between. The germline V gene has CDR1 LNHNV and CDR2 YYDKDF (reference sequence). Full variable domain (missing parts from reference TRBV15 and TRBJ2-1): DAMVIQNPRYQVTQFGKPVTLSCSQTLNHNVMYWYQQKSSQAPKLLFHYYDKDFNNEADTPDNFQSRRPNTSFCFLDIRSPGLGDTAMYLCATSRFNNEQFFGPGTRLTVL.

J is TRBJ2-5 and V is TRBV19, with 12 bases matching TRBD2. Germline-derived CDR1 and CDR2 are LNHDA and SQIVND (reference sequence). Trimming took 2 bases from V and 2 from J; bases not matched to a gene: 6. This CDR3 contains 17 residues. CDR3 in DNA: TGTGCCAGTAGTATATGGAGGGGGACTAGCGGGCAAGAGACCCAGTACTTC. It translates to CASSIWRGTSGQETQYF.

The chain has TRBV2 and TRBJ2-4; 8 bases align to TRBD1. The ends lost 3 bases at V and 10 bases at J; junction bases unmatched: 5. This CDR3 has 13 amino acids. Per germline, CDR1 SNHLY and CDR2 FYNNEI. This CDR3 is CASSEDRQGIQYF. The CDR3 DNA sequence: TGTGCCAGCAGTGAGGACCGACAGGGGATTCAGTACTTC. The full variable domain, with the rest looked up from reference TRBV2 and TRBJ2-4, is EPEVTQTPSHQVTQMGQEVILRCVPISNHLYFYWYRQILGQKVEFLVSFYNNEISEKSEIFDDQFSVERPDGSNFTLKIRSTKLEDSAMYFCASSEDRQGIQYFGAGTRLSVL.

The chain employs TRBV27 and TRBJ2-1; 9 bases fit TRBD2. CDR1 MNHEY and CDR2 SMNVEV come from the germline V gene (reference sequence). The CDR3 has 16 residues. Trimming took 3 bases from V and 7 from J; bases not matched to a gene: 10. The CDR3 DNA sequence: TGTGCCAGCAGTTTTCTACTTGCGGGGGGGCAGAATGAGCAGTTCTTC. It yields the protein CASSFLLAGGQNEQFF.

J is TRBJ2-7 and V is TRBV5-6; 13 bases are shared with TRBD2. Germline CDR1 and CDR2: SGHDT and YYEEEE. The J segment lost 5 bases and the V segment lost 2 bases, leaving 7 bases of the junction unmatched. This CDR3 comprises 16 residues. The CDR3 here is CASSFRTSGRRHEQYF. In nucleotides, the CDR3 is TGTGCCAGCAGCTTCAGGACTAGCGGGAGAAGGCACGAGCAGTACTTC. Variable domain in full (rest from reference TRBV5-6 and TRBJ2-7): DAGVTQSPTHLIKTRGQQVTLRCSPKSGHDTVSWYQQALGQGPQFIFQYYEEEERQRGNFPDRFSGHQFPNYSSELNVNALLLGDSALYLCASSFRTSGRRHEQYFGPGTRLTVT.

The chain recombines TRBV28 with TRBJ2-1; tentatively, D is TRBD2 (5 bases). V lost 4 bases and J 2 bases, leaving 15 bases between the germline ends. This CDR3 has 16 residues. CDR1 and CDR2 from the germline V gene are MDHEN and SYDVKM. CDR3 sequence: CASSSASEGPYNEQFF. DNA of the CDR3: TGTGCCAGCAGTTCCGCGAGCGAGGGCCCCTACAATGAGCAGTTCTTC.

J is TRBJ2-2 and V is TRBV24-1, with D maybe TRBD2 (6 bases). The CDR3 runs to 13 residues. Germline V lookup: CDR1 KGHDR, CDR2 SFDVKD. Trimming pared 9 bases from V and 3 bases from J, leaving 10 bases between. CDR3: CATRDSDTGELFF. CDR3 nucleotide sequence: TGTGCCACCCGGGACTCGGACACCGGGGAGCTGTTTTTT.

This clone has a single count. This chain connects TRBV6-5 to TRBJ2-1; TRBD2 matches at 7 bases. Germline CDR1 is MNHEY and CDR2 is SVGAGI. V gave up 4 bases and J gave up 6 bases; unmatched junction bases: 6. The CDR3 contains 14 residues. The CDR3 sequence is CASSSQGGINEQFF. Written as DNA, the CDR3 is TGTGCCAGCAGTTCCCAGGGAGGGATCAATGAGCAGTTCTTC.

The rearrangement links TRBV5-1 to TRBJ2-7, with 7 nucleotides matching TRBD1. The CDR3 runs to 19 residues. The germline V gene has CDR1 SGHRS and CDR2 YFSETQ. Trimming took 3 bases from V and 6 from J; bases not matched to a gene: 24. The CDR3 sequence is CASSSQPPGEGALRVEQYF. Written as DNA, the CDR3 is TGCGCCAGCAGCTCGCAACCGCCTGGAGAGGGGGCGCTGAGGGTCGAGCAGTACTTC.

The chain joins TRBV18 to TRBJ1-1; D possibly corresponds to TRBD1 (6 bases). Germline V gene data show CDR1 as KGHSH and CDR2 as LQKENI. The CDR3 consists of 15 residues. The germline V and J ends were trimmed by 1 base and 3 bases, with 12 bases remaining between them. CDR3 in amino acids: CASSPQPDSDTEAFF. The DNA of the CDR3 is TGTGCCAGCTCACCACAGCCGGACAGTGACACTGAAGCTTTCTTT.

This clone was counted a single time. The chain has TRBV7-2 and TRBJ2-7, with 8 bases identical to TRBD2. Germline CDR1 is SGHTA and CDR2 is FQGNSA. The CDR3 loop spans 16 amino acids. The trim removed 5 bases at V and 6 bases at J, leaving 15 bases unmatched. The CDR3 DNA reads as TGTGCCAGCAGCCTGAGTAGGAGCGGGGGAACCCGCGAGCAGTACTTC. This translates into CASSLSRSGGTREQYF.

This clone was seen just once. The gene calls are TRBV2 and TRBJ2-1; D is unresolved. Trimming shortened V by 2 bases and J by 2 bases, and 10 bases separated the two germline ends. Germline V CDR1 and CDR2: SNHLY, FYNNEI. The CDR3 covers 15 residues. CDR3 nucleotides: TGTGCCAGCAGTGAACGTTACAGTACCTACAATGAGCAGTTCTTC. Amino acid sequence: CASSERYSTYNEQFF.

This clone has a single count. The chain employs TRBV2 and TRBJ1-2, with a possible D match to TRBD1 (5 bases). Per the germline V gene, CDR1 is SNHLY and CDR2 is FYNNEI. Trimming took off 7 bases at V and 4 bases at J, with 13 bases between the two ends. The CDR3 runs 13 residues. CDR3 coding DNA: TGTGCCAGCACCCTGGAGGGGAGCTATGGCTACACCTTC. This sequence encodes CASTLEGSYGYTF. The full variable domain, rest sourced from reference TRBV2 and TRBJ1-2, is EPEVTQTPSHQVTQMGQEVILRCVPISNHLYFYWYRQILGQKVEFLVSFYNNEISEKSEIFDDQFSVERPDGSNFTLKIRSTKLEDSAMYFCASTLEGSYGYTFGSGTRLTVV.

V gene TRBV19 combines with J gene TRBJ2-1; 8 bases agree with TRBD2. The J segment lost 0 bases and the V segment lost 8 bases, leaving 9 bases of the junction unmatched. Germline V gene sequence: CDR1 LNHDA, CDR2 SQIVND (reference sequence). The CDR3 loop spans 16 amino acids. CDR3 sequence (DNA): TGTGCCAGTCAAAGTAGCGGGGAAAGCTCCTACAATGAGCAGTTCTTC. Translated: CASQSSGESSYNEQFF.

The chain is built from TRBV27 and TRBJ2-3; 12 bases fit TRBD2. Germline loops: CDR1 MNHEY, CDR2 SMNVEV (reference sequence). Trimming removed 5 bases from V and 5 bases from J; junction bases left unmatched: 11. The CDR3 is 17 residues long. The CDR3 nucleotides are TGTGCCAGCAGTCAACACGGGACTAGCGGGCGGGAAGATACGCAGTATTTT. Protein sequence: CASSQHGTSGREDTQYF.

On this clone: The same CDR3 also results from other DNA sequences found in this sample. The J gene is TRBJ2-7, the V gene TRBV7-9; D unresolved. CDR1 and CDR2 (germline): SEHNR, FQNEAQ (reference sequence). The CDR3 spans 11 residues. The ends were cut back, 3 bases at V and 6 bases at J, with 6 bases in the middle. The CDR3 loop is CASSLSSEQYF. CDR3 nucleotides: TGTGCCAGCAGCTTGTCCAGCGAGCAGTACTTC.

V gene TRBV10-3 combines with J gene TRBJ2-1; the match to TRBD2 covers 12 bases. The CDR3 length is 14 residues. Germline CDR1 is ENHRY and CDR2 is SYGVKD. V was pared by 7 bases and J by 9 bases, with 7 bases of the junction left unmatched. CDR3 DNA: TGTGCCATCAAAACTAGCGGGAGGCCAGGTGAGCAGTTCTTC. Encoded protein: CAIKTSGRPGEQFF.

This clone was recorded only once. The chain couples TRBV30 to TRBJ2-7; 7 bases agree with TRBD1. The CDR3 has 13 residues. After removal of 1 base from V and 6 bases from J, the junction contained 6 bases not matched to a gene. The germline V gene has CDR1 GTSNPN and CDR2 SVGIG (reference sequence). CDR3 protein: CAWSAITGAEQYF. In nucleotides, the CDR3 is TGTGCCTGGAGTGCCATAACAGGGGCCGAGCAGTACTTC.

The chain joins TRBV24-1 to TRBJ1-5, with D possibly being TRBD1 (5 bases). The germline V gene has CDR1 KGHDR and CDR2 SFDVKD. The ends were cut back, 4 bases at V and 5 bases at J, with 5 bases in the middle. The CDR3 runs to 12 residues. CDR3 loop: CATSDRDQPQHF. In DNA form, the CDR3 reads TGTGCCACCAGTGACAGGGATCAGCCCCAGCATTTT.

V and J are TRBV11-2 and TRBJ2-7; D unclear. The CDR3 totals 12 residues. Germline lookup yields CDR1 SGHAT and CDR2 FQNNGV. Trimming shortened V by 5 bases and J by 0 bases, and 5 bases separated the two germline ends. The CDR3 region has the DNA TGTGCCAGCAGCCGCGGCTCCTACGAGCAGTACTTC. Protein sequence: CASSRGSYEQYF.